A selection of T cell receptor beta chains follows, all from one sample in a study of vaccination effects on CD4 cells after COVID-19. Sequencing used immunoSEQ multiplex PCR; TCRdb keeps in-frame clones, though not all of them. The sample yields roughly 64,000 clones, approximately 72% seen once. These receptors' antigens are unknown. Sequences were derived from CD4+ T cells from PBMCs cultured without peptide, sampled before COVID-19 vaccination. Source of these receptors: a human donor who had a prior SARS-CoV-2 infection. The CDR3 runs from the conserved cysteine through the conserved F or W. A D gene is named only where the DNA matches it firmly. A clone size is listed for some rows: how often the clone was seen (once, few, many), or a class if it is expanded.

D,J,V,size,DNA,CDR3
TRBD1,TRBJ2-2,TRBV11-2,NA,TGTGCCAGCAGCCCCGTCACAGGGGGGCCCGGGGAGCTGTTTTTT,CASSPVTGGPGELFF
NA,TRBJ2-2,TRBV4-1,once,TGCGCCAGCAGCCAAGAAGCACCGTGGAACACCGGGGAGCTGTTTTTT,CASSQEAPWNTGELFF
NA,TRBJ2-7,TRBV5-4,NA,TGTGCCAGCAGCTTGGGGTTTGGAGAGCAGTACTTC,CASSLGFGEQYF
NA,TRBJ2-7,TRBV7-6,NA,TGTGCCAGCAGCTTAGGACGGCATTACGAGCAGTACTTC,CASSLGRHYEQYF
NA,TRBJ1-5,TRBV4-3,NA,TGCGCCAGCAGCCAAGGGCAGTTTAATCAGCCCCAGCATTTT,CASSQGQFNQPQHF
NA,TRBJ2-5,TRBV5-1,NA,TGCGCCAGCAGGGACAGCCCTACGGAGACCCAGTACTTC,CASRDSPTETQYF
NA,TRBJ1-6,TRBV11-3,once,TGTGCCAGCAGCTTCCGACCCGTCTACTCACCCCTCCACTTT,CASSFRPVYSPLHF
NA,TRBJ2-7,TRBV3-1/TRBV3-2,NA,TGTGCCAGCAGCCGAAAGACTAGTTACGAGCAGTACTTC,CASSRKTSYEQYF
NA,TRBJ2-2,TRBV4-1,NA,TGCGCCAGCAGCCAACGTAGGGCCGGGTCGAACACCGGGGAGCTGTTTTTT,CASSQRRAGSNTGELFF
NA,TRBJ2-7,TRBV7-2,few,TGTGCCAGCAGCTCCATGAGCTACGAGCAGTACTTC,CASSSMSYEQYF
TRBD2,TRBJ2-5,TRBV4-2,NA,TGTGCCAGCAGCCAAGATCTAGCGGGGGGCCAAGAGACCCAGTACTTC,CASSQDLAGGQETQYF
NA,TRBJ2-2,TRBV5-6,NA,TGTGCCAGCAGCCGGCCCTTGGAGGGGGCGAACACCGGGGAGCTGTTTTTT,CASSRPLEGANTGELFF